Listed below are T cell receptor beta chains from one sample, sequenced in a study of blood T cell repertoires in COVID-19. Libraries were prepared by immunoSEQ multiplex PCR; TCRdb keeps only in-frame clonotypes and omits some of them. The data contain more than 120,000 clones, over 80% of them singletons. Sample: peripheral blood. All receptors come from a woman in her forties or fifties with acute or convalescent COVID-19. The CDR3 runs from the conserved cysteine through the conserved F or W. D genes are given only for firm matches. Size tells how often a clone was seen (once, few, many) or the class of an expanded clone, and some rows leave it out.

d_gene	v_gene	abundance	j_gene	CDR3nt	CDR3aa
TRBD1	TRBV5-4	NA	TRBJ1-6	TGTGCCAGCAGCAAAGGACAGGGTACCAGTCCGGGTGGAGGGGCCCTCCACTTT	CASSKGQGTSPGGGALHF
NA	TRBV18	NA	TRBJ2-7	TGTGCCAGCTCACAATACAATTCCTACGAGCAGTACTTC	CASSQYNSYEQYF
TRBD1	TRBV5-4	NA	TRBJ2-7	TGTGCCAGCAGCCTCCCCGGACAGGGGGAAACCTACGAGCAGTACTTC	CASSLPGQGETYEQYF
NA	TRBV29-1	NA	TRBJ2-5	TGCAGCCTAACGGGGGTTTCCGGGGAGACCCAGTACTTC	CSLTGVSGETQYF
TRBD1	TRBV20-1	NA	TRBJ2-3	TGCAGTGCTAGTACATCGACAGGGCTGACAGATACGCAGTATTTT	CSASTSTGLTDTQYF
TRBD1	TRBV27	NA	TRBJ1-2	TGTGCCACCCGACAGGGGGCGCAGTATGGCTACACCTTC	CATRQGAQYGYTF
NA	TRBV11-2	NA	TRBJ2-5	TGTGCCAGCAGCTCCCATTCTCTCTCGACTAAAGAGACCCAGTACTTC	CASSSHSLSTKETQYF
NA	TRBV30	NA	TRBJ1-2	TGTGCCTGGACTCTTAACTATGGCTACACCTTC	CAWTLNYGYTF
NA	TRBV7-8	few	TRBJ2-3	TGTGCCAGCAGCTTAGTCACGGGAGTGGAGACAGATACGCAGTATTTT	CASSLVTGVETDTQYF
NA	TRBV9	NA	TRBJ1-2	TGTGCCAGCAGCACCTTCCGGGGAGGTGACTATGGCTACACCTTC	CASSTFRGGDYGYTF
TRBD1	TRBV3-1/TRBV3-2	once	TRBJ1-1	TGTGCCAGCAGCCGACAGGACAGGCGGGGACGGGGAACTGAAGCTTTCTTT	CASSRQDRRGRGTEAFF
TRBD1	TRBV10-3	few	TRBJ2-7	TGTGCCATCAGAAACAGGGGCCACGAGCAGTACTTC	CAIRNRGHEQYF
TRBD2	TRBV30	NA	TRBJ2-2	TGTGCCTGGAGAGGACTAGCGGGAAGCACCGGGGAGCTGTTTTTT	CAWRGLAGSTGELFF
TRBD1	TRBV6-5	few	TRBJ1-5	TGTGCCGTCAAAGACAGGGGACGTCAGCCCCAGCATTTT	CAVKDRGRQPQHF
NA	TRBV24-1	NA	TRBJ2-2	TGTGCCACCGAAAGCGGTAGGGGGGAGCTGTTTTTT	CATESGRGELFF
NA	TRBV21-1	NA	TRBJ1-1	TGTGCCAGCAGCAAAACTTGGGTCAGGGAAGGAAGAACTGAAGCTTTCTTT	CASSKTWVREGRTEAFF
TRBD1	TRBV6-5	NA	TRBJ1-5	TGTGCCAGCAGTTACTCTTCAGGGGGAGGTCAGCCCCAGCATTTT	CASSYSSGGGQPQHF
NA	TRBV10-1	NA	TRBJ1-2	TGCGCCAGCAGTGAGACAGGCCGTGGCTACACCTTC	CASSETGRGYTF
TRBD1	TRBV12-3/TRBV12-4	NA	TRBJ1-2	TGTGCCAGCAGTTTTAACAGGGGGACTAAGCCGACCTTC	CASSFNRGTKPTF
NA	TRBV6-5	NA	TRBJ1-1	TGTGCCAGCAGTTCCCTTAGACAGGACCAGTTACCTGGGTCTTTCTTT	CASSSLRQDQLPGSFF
NA	TRBV7-2	NA	TRBJ2-7	TGTGCCAGCAGCTTAGTTATCTCCTACGAGCAGTACTTC	CASSLVISYEQYF
TRBD2	TRBV30	once	TRBJ2-1	TGTGCCTGGACCCCCAGGGAGCGGGACTCCTACAATGAGCAGTTCTTC	CAWTPRERDSYNEQFF
NA	TRBV10-3	NA	TRBJ1-1	TGTGCCATCATTGGACTGGAGGGGACTGAAGCTTTCTTT	CAIIGLEGTEAFF
NA	TRBV30	NA	TRBJ1-2	TGTGCCTGGGGGGGCACTAACTATGGCTACACCTTC	CAWGGTNYGYTF
TRBD1	TRBV5-1	NA	TRBJ2-1	TGCGCCAGCAGCCCTCTCGACAGGGGTACCTACAATGAGCAGTTCTTC	CASSPLDRGTYNEQFF
NA	TRBV6-5	NA	TRBJ2-6	TGTGCCACCCCGATAGGGGACTCTGGGGCCAACGTCCTGACTTTC	CATPIGDSGANVLTF
TRBD2	TRBV24-1	NA	TRBJ2-7	TGTGCCACCAGTGATTACCTAGCCGGGAGGGGCGAGCAGTACTTC	CATSDYLAGRGEQYF
NA	TRBV5-1	NA	TRBJ1-4	TGCGCCAGCAGCTTGAGTCTCGGTAATGAAAAACTGTTTTTT	CASSLSLGNEKLFF
NA	TRBV3-1/TRBV3-2	NA	TRBJ2-1	TGTGCCAGCAGCCAGTCCCTGCTATACAATGAGCAGTTCTTC	CASSQSLLYNEQFF
NA	TRBV4-1	NA	TRBJ2-1	TGCGCCAGCAGCCCGGAAAGTTGGACAAATAGATTTTACAATGAGCAGTTCTTC	CASSPESWTNRFYNEQFF
TRBD1	TRBV19	NA	TRBJ1-5	TGTGCCAGTAGTATTGGACAGGGCGGTCAGCCCCAGCATTTT	CASSIGQGGQPQHF
TRBD1	TRBV5-1	NA	TRBJ2-3	TGCGCCAGCAGCGAAGCCGGGACAGGAACAGATACGCAGTATTTT	CASSEAGTGTDTQYF
TRBD1	TRBV7-3	few	TRBJ2-7	TGTGCCAGCAGCCCGCGGGACAGGGACTACGAGCAGTACTTC	CASSPRDRDYEQYF
NA	TRBV14	NA	TRBJ1-2	TGTGCCAGCAGCCCAGGACAGCACTATGGCTACACCTTC	CASSPGQHYGYTF
TRBD1	TRBV5-1	NA	TRBJ2-7	TGCGCCAGCAGCTGGACGACGGGACAGAGCTACGAGCAGTACTTC	CASSWTTGQSYEQYF
NA	TRBV7-2	NA	TRBJ1-4	TGTGCCAGCAGCTTTACAGGGTGGGGAGAAAAACTGTTTTTT	CASSFTGWGEKLFF
NA	TRBV30	NA	TRBJ1-1	TGTGCCTGGAGCAGGGGACACACTGAAGCTTTCTTT	CAWSRGHTEAFF
NA	TRBV5-1	NA	TRBJ1-1	TGCGCCAGCAGCTTGCAACCCAGGGCAGGGAACACTGAAGCTTTCTTT	CASSLQPRAGNTEAFF
NA	TRBV6-5	few	TRBJ1-1	TGTGCCAGCAGAAGGACAGACTGGAGGACTGAAGCTTTCTTT	CASRRTDWRTEAFF
TRBD2	TRBV27	NA	TRBJ2-1	TGTGCCAGCAGTTTTGGACCGCGGGAGTTGCAGTTCTTC	CASSFGPRELQFF
TRBD2	TRBV5-1	NA	TRBJ2-7	TGCGCCAGCAGCGGGGGGGGTCCATATTTCTACGAGCAGTACTTC	CASSGGGPYFYEQYF
NA	TRBV9	NA	TRBJ2-2	TGTGCCAGCAGCTCCCCCCTGGCAGGGGACGTGAGGAACACCGGGGAGCTGTTTTTT	CASSSPLAGDVRNTGELFF
NA	TRBV20-1	NA	TRBJ1-1	TGCAGTGCTAGTGGGGACTCCCTGAACACTGAAGCTTTCTTT	CSASGDSLNTEAFF
TRBD1	TRBV19	NA	TRBJ1-5	TGTGCCAGTAGTATAGCTGGACAGGGAAGAAAGCCCCAGCATTTT	CASSIAGQGRKPQHF
NA	TRBV27	NA	TRBJ1-1	TGTGCCAGCAGTTTGATGGGGGCCACTGAAGCTTTCTTT	CASSLMGATEAFF
TRBD1	TRBV29-1	NA	TRBJ1-3	TGCAGCGTTGAGACCGGACAGGGGGGTTTGTTTGGAAACACCATATATTTT	CSVETGQGGLFGNTIYF
NA	TRBV12-3/TRBV12-4	NA	TRBJ1-6	TGTGCCAGCAGCCCGGGACATAGTTCACCCCTCCACTTT	CASSPGHSSPLHF
NA	TRBV9	NA	TRBJ2-7	TGTGCCAGCAGCGGAGACACCATGGACGAGCAGTACTTC	CASSGDTMDEQYF
TRBD1	TRBV19	NA	TRBJ1-5	TGTGCCAGTATTCTGGACAGGAATAGCAATCAGCCCCAGCATTTT	CASILDRNSNQPQHF
NA	TRBV11-2	NA	TRBJ1-1	TGTGCCAGCAGCTCCCAGGGGTACACTGAAGCTTTCTTT	CASSSQGYTEAFF